The next 18 T cell receptor beta chains were all read from a single sample in a study of T cells in Graves' hyperthyroidism and ophthalmopathy. Regions amplified from RNA transcripts were the TCR beta CDR3 regions. With the HTBI primer set, the TCR CDR3 went through a first round of RT-PCR. Each CDR3 protein gets one entry after TCRdb re-called the multiplex PCR reads with MiXCR. The sample records approximately 590,000 distinct CDR3 sequences, approximately 14% being singletons. The sample comprised blood. The receptors stem from a woman under 40 with Graves' hyperthyroidism.

This clonotype showed up just once. This may stem from a read error, because a much larger clone lies one nucleotide away. This chain joins TRBV2 and TRBJ2-7, with 9 bases lining up with TRBD1. This CDR3 has 14 residues. The junction had 8 bases not matched to a gene; V was cut back by 6 bases and J by 5 bases. Per germline, CDR1 SNHLY and CDR2 FYNNEI. The CDR3 sequence: CASRQPGQGDEQYF. The CDR3 DNA sequence: TGTGCCAGCAGACAACCGGGACAGGGAGACGAGCAGTACTTC. Supplemented by reference TRBV2 and TRBJ2-7, the full variable domain reads EPEVTQTPSHQVTQMGQEVILRCVPISNHLYFYWYRQILGQKVEFLVSFYNNEISEKSEIFDDQFSVERPDGSNFTLKIRSTKLEDSAMYFCASRQPGQGDEQYFGPGTRLTVT.

This chain uses TRBV20-1 with TRBJ2-2; TRBD2 agrees at 11 bases. CDR3 size: 15 residues. Germline V lookup: CDR1 DFQATT, CDR2 SNEGSKA (reference sequence). V trimming: 6 bases; J trimming: 5 bases; junction bases outside the gene matches: 8. The CDR3 nucleotides are TGCAGTGCGCGAACTAGCGGGAGCGTAACCGGGGAGCTGTTTTTT. This translates into CSARTSGSVTGELFF.

This clonotype showed up many times. The gene calls are TRBV7-9 and TRBJ2-4, with 9 bases fitting TRBD1. Germline CDR1 and CDR2: SEHNR and FQNEAQ (reference sequence). CDR3 length: 17 residues. After removal of 4 bases from V and 1 base from J, the junction contained 8 bases not matched to a gene. The CDR3 region is CASSYSGTGSAKNIQYF. The CDR3 nucleotides read TGTGCCAGCAGCTATTCCGGGACAGGGTCGGCCAAAAACATTCAGTACTTC.

The chain recombines TRBV13 with TRBJ2-2; 16 nucleotides align to TRBD2. The CDR3 contains 20 residues. The V segment lost 3 bases and the J segment 2 bases; nucleotides outside the gene matches: 9. CDR1 is PRHDT, CDR2 FYEKMQ, per germline (reference sequence). The CDR3 loop is CASSFSPGLAGGPNTGELFF. CDR3 coding DNA: TGTGCCAGCAGCTTTTCCCCGGGACTAGCGGGAGGGCCAAACACCGGGGAGCTGTTTTTT.

This clonotype showed up many times. V gene TRBV7-9 combines with J gene TRBJ1-1, with D unresolved. The CDR3 covers 17 residues. The ends were cut back, 3 bases at V and 2 bases at J, with 19 bases in the middle. Germline-derived CDR1 and CDR2 are SEHNR and FQNEAQ (reference sequence). In DNA form, the CDR3 reads TGTGCCAGCAGCTTGGCGGATATACGCAGGCCAAACACTGAAGCTTTCTTT. It encodes CASSLADIRRPNTEAFF. Looking up the rest from reference TRBV7-9 and TRBJ1-1 gives the full variable domain: DTGVSQNPRHKITKRGQNVTFRCDPISEHNRLYWYRQTLGQGPEFLTYFQNEAQLEKSRLLSDRFSAERPKGSFSTLEIQRTEQGDSAMYLCASSLADIRRPNTEAFFGQGTRLTVV.

This clonotype was seen a handful of times. This rearrangement joins TRBV28 to TRBJ2-5; possibly TRBD1 or TRBD2 for D (6 bases each). Germline values: CDR1 MDHEN, CDR2 SYDVKM. V was clipped by 5 bases and J by 2 bases, with 15 bases between them. This CDR3 region has 15 residues. The chain's CDR3 is CASSPTTGGQETQYF. CDR3 DNA sequence: TGTGCCAGCAGTCCAACGACAGGAGGGCAAGAGACCCAGTACTTC.

This clonotype has a single count. V gene TRBV20-1 combines with J gene TRBJ2-3, with 10 nucleotides matching TRBD1. V gave up 3 bases and J gave up 5 bases; unmatched junction bases: 11. The germline CDR1 and CDR2 sequences are DFQATT and SNEGSKA (reference sequence). The CDR3 spans 16 residues. The CDR3, as DNA: TGCAGTGCTAGGGACTATACCGGGACAGGGGTAGATACGCAGTATTTT. Protein sequence: CSARDYTGTGVDTQYF.

The rearrangement links TRBV5-1 to TRBJ1-1; D is uncertain. This CDR3 is built from 15 residues. CDR1 and CDR2 (germline): SGHRS, YFSETQ. V was clipped by 3 bases and J by 0 bases, with 12 bases between them. The DNA of the CDR3 is TGCGCCAGCAGCTCATCGGGGTTTATGAACACTGAAGCTTTCTTT. Its protein is CASSSSGFMNTEAFF.

This clonotype was recorded many times. J is TRBJ1-1 and V is TRBV6-1; TRBD1 matches at 8 bases. In germline, CDR1 is MNHNS, CDR2 SASEGT. The CDR3 consists of 19 residues. The ends lost 4 bases at V and 1 base at J; junction bases unmatched: 17. The CDR3 DNA reads TGTGCCAGCAGTGTCGGGACAGGCACTCAGGGCTTAAAGAACACTGAAGCTTTCTTT. Protein sequence: CASSVGTGTQGLKNTEAFF.

In its sample, this clonotype was seen many times. The V call is TRBV5-1, the J call TRBJ1-1; no firm D call. The length of the CDR3 is 12 residues. The V and J ends lost 4 bases and 8 bases respectively, with 12 bases between them. In germline, CDR1 is SGHRS, CDR2 YFSETQ. CDR3 DNA sequence: TGCGCCAGCAGCCTGGCAGGAGAAGAAGCTTTCTTT. Protein product: CASSLAGEEAFF. The full variable domain, in which reference TRBV5-1 and TRBJ1-1 provide the parts outside the CDR3, is KAGVTQTPRYLIKTRGQQVTLSCSPISGHRSVSWYQQTPGQGLQFLFEYFSETQRNKGNFPGRFSGRQFSNSRSEMNVSTLELGDSALYLCASSLAGEEAFFGQGTRLTVV.

The chain carries TRBV6-5 and TRBJ1-6; D is ambiguous. This CDR3 has 15 residues. CDR1 and CDR2 (germline): MNHEY, SVGAGI. Trimming took 2 bases from V and 0 from J, leaving 5 bases between them. CDR3 nucleotides: TGTGCCAGCAGTTACGGGAGCTCCTATAATTCACCCCTCCACTTT. Amino acids: CASSYGSSYNSPLHF.

This clonotype has ten or more counts. V usage is TRBV7-2 and J usage is TRBJ1-5, with D tentatively TRBD1 (5 bases). CDR1 SGHTA and CDR2 FQGNSA come from the germline V gene. The CDR3 has 15 residues. The V end lost 5 bases, the J end lost 6 bases, and 17 bases lay between the germline ends. The DNA for the CDR3 is TGTGCCAGCAGCCTCACCCAGGGAAAAAGTCAGCCCCAGCATTTT. Translating it yields CASSLTQGKSQPQHF.

This clonotype has just one count. Germline is not matched at one junction end, which may reflect a read error. This CDR3 is CASSVEALSSNNSPLHF. For the CDR3, the DNA is TGTGCCAGCAGCGTAGAAGCGCTGAGCTCCAATAATTCACCCCTCCACTTT. The chain uses TRBV9 and TRBJ1-6; D is unclear. The CDR3 contains 17 residues. In germline, CDR1 is SGDLS, CDR2 YYNGEE.

For this clonotype: Since a much larger clone is just one base distant, this may be a read error. V gene TRBV2 combines with J gene TRBJ1-2; D is unresolved. This CDR3 is 13 amino acids long. Germline V lookup: CDR1 SNHLY, CDR2 FYNNEI. CDR3 DNA sequence: TGTGCCGGCAGACTAGAGAGAAACTATGGCTACACCTTC. Translation: CAGRLERNYGYTF.

This clonotype has a count of ten or more. The rearrangement uses TRBV3-1 and TRBJ1-1, with no clear D. Germline V gene lookup returns CDR1 LGHDT and CDR2 YNNKEL (reference sequence). The CDR3 totals 14 residues. V was cut by 0 bases and J by 4 bases, with 9 bases left in between. DNA for the CDR3: TGTGCCAGCAGCCAAGATCTGATATCCACTGAAGCTTTCTTT. It encodes CASSQDLISTEAFF.

This clonotype was observed a handful of times. This may be a read error: a much more frequent sequence differs by one nucleotide. V usage is TRBV2 and J usage is TRBJ1-2; D might be TRBD1 (5 bases). The CDR3 sequence is 17 residues long. Germline CDR1 and CDR2: SNHLY and FYNNEI. The CDR3 region has the DNA TGTGCCAGCAGTGTTTCGGGGGATCCGACCCTTAACTATGACTACACCTTC. This sequence encodes CASSVSGDPTLNYDYTF.

The chain links TRBV19 to TRBJ2-1; perhaps TRBD1 as D (6 bases). The V end was cut by 6 bases, the J end by 7 bases, with 19 bases between. Germline lookup yields CDR1 LNHDA and CDR2 SQIVND (reference sequence). The CDR3 loop spans 15 amino acids. Here the CDR3 reads CASSINRAILNEQFF. CDR3 sequence (DNA): TGTGCCAGTAGCATAAACAGGGCTATATTAAATGAGCAGTTCTTC.

This clonotype has ten or more counts. DNA of the CDR3: TGTGCCAGCAGCTCCGGAGACTTCTACGAGCAGTACTTC. Its protein product is CASSSGDFYEQYF. The rearrangement uses TRBV7-9 and TRBJ2-7; D gene ambiguous. Per germline, CDR1 SEHNR and CDR2 FQNEAQ (reference sequence). Trimming took off 4 bases at V and 3 bases at J, with 10 bases between the two ends. This CDR3 spans 13 amino acids. Variable domain in full (rest from reference TRBV7-9 and TRBJ2-7): DTGVSQNPRHKITKRGQNVTFRCDPISEHNRLYWYRQTLGQGPEFLTYFQNEAQLEKSRLLSDRFSAERPKGSFSTLEIQRTEQGDSAMYLCASSSGDFYEQYFGPGTRLTVT.